This T cell receptor (beta chain) was identified during a study of blood T cell repertoires in COVID-19. Overall study context: Samples taken during acute and convalescent COVID-19 were collected in the United States, Italy and Spain. In each case, the material was cDNA or gDNA derived from T cells, B-cell-depleted T cells, or PBMCs.

The J segment lost 5 bases and the V segment lost 4 bases, leaving 5 bases of the junction unmatched. This CDR3 contains 14 residues. Germline assignment: CDR1 SGHAT and CDR2 FQNNGV. Participants spanned ages roughly 18 to 90 years and resided in about 25 US areas. Per the original methods: Estimated nucleated cell counts came from reference gene primer amplification. Method: immunoSEQ multiplex PCR; TCRdb's copy keeps in-frame clones and lacks some. The V and J calls and clone size were taken over from that table, and D and trimming were inferred from the DNA. Of around 200,000 clones in the sample, 75% to 90% are singletons; the top ten hold 0.95% to 1.5%.

The specimen was PBMCs or T cells enriched from blood (not recorded which). This chain joins TRBV11-2 and TRBJ2-1; 7 bases map to TRBD2. The sequence came from a man younger than 40 who had recovered from COVID-19. The CDR3 bases are TGTGCCAGCAGCTGGGGGACTACGCACAATGAGCAGTTCTTC. This translates into CASSWGTTHNEQFF.